This TCR beta chain was identified during a study of CD8 T cells in ankylosing spondylitis. Notes on the study in general: According to the report, clones linked to the disease were significantly enriched in matched synovial fluid samples taken from ankylosing spondylitis patients. Seemingly distinctive of ankylosing spondylitis blood was a TCR beta motif formed by eight highly homologous variants. Some motif variants were previously reported in reactive arthritis synovial fluid and blood.

Losses at the gene ends were 3 bases for V and 7 bases for J; bases not matched to a gene: 8. The germline V gene encodes CDR1 SQVTM and CDR2 ANQGSEA. The CDR3 contains 16 residues. Ten or more counts support this clonotype. Its antigen is still unknown. 5'-RACE, quantitative and with molecular barcodes, yielded the TCR beta libraries. TCRdb fed the 5' RACE reads into MiXCR, producing one record per CDR3 protein. The data hold 25,000 to 35,000 distinct CDR3 sequences, with 7.2% observed a single time. Specimen: blood, either unsorted or a sorted T cell fraction (not recorded which). The chain employs TRBV29-1 and TRBJ2-1; TRBD2 matches at 14 bases. The TCR comes from a male donor with ankylosing spondylitis or in good health (not recorded which). The CDR3, as DNA: TGCAGCGTTGACGGGACTAGCGGGAGCCTCTGGAATGAGCAGTTCTTC. Amino acids: CSVDGTSGSLWNEQFF.